This T cell receptor (beta chain) was identified in a study of beta chain features in type 1 diabetes. Study results and caveats: Moderate yet significant TCRB CDR3 shortening was seen in Type 1 diabetes patients in all four CD4+ subsets.

The sample holds a few counts of this clone. The antigen is not known. Germline V lookup: CDR1 SGHRS, CDR2 YFSETQ. This CDR3 contains 15 residues. J lost 6 bases, V lost 0 bases, and 5 bases had no gene match. Sequenced material consisted of expressed TCRB transcripts (all of the isolated RNA was reverse transcribed). The table came from immunoSEQ multiplex PCR; TCRdb's copy has only in-frame clones and leaves some out. The sample lists about 660,000 clones, about 14% seen once, with roughly 0.04% in the top ten. Sequencing was done on a sample of naive CD4+ T cells from blood. This TCR was recovered from a young man with type 1 diabetes. The chain recombines TRBV5-1 with TRBJ2-1; 8 positions agree with TRBD2. This chain's CDR3 is CASSLAISGGNEQFF. The CDR3 DNA follows: TGCGCCAGCAGCTTGGCCATCAGCGGGGGCAATGAGCAGTTCTTC.